This paragraph covers one T cell receptor beta chain sequence. The data are from a study of T cell changes during pregnancy in multiple sclerosis. Generated by immunoSEQ multiplex PCR, the TCRdb table keeps only in-frame clones and is missing some. The sample carries tens of thousands of clones, 92% recorded once. V trimming: 4 bases; J trimming: 10 bases; junction bases outside the gene matches: 4. Per the germline V gene, CDR1 is SGHVS and CDR2 is FNYEAQ. The CDR3 totals 12 residues. The sample was peripheral blood, taken after pregnancy. The source is a female donor with multiple sclerosis, enrolled in a pregnancy study. The chain links TRBV7-6 to TRBJ1-1; 9 positions match TRBD1. Here the CDR3 DNA reads TGTGCCAGCAGCTCCGGGACAGGGAGAGCTTTCTTT. Protein: CASSSGTGRAFF.